This TCR beta chain was sequenced during a study of OX40 agonist ivuxolimab in advanced cancers. Overall study results and limits: At doses 0.1 to 3.0 mg/kg, CD4+ and CD8+ clones expanded.

The data were produced by immunoSEQ multiplex PCR, yet TCRdb's version contains in-frame clones alone and is incomplete. Of more than 35,000 clones in the sample, around nine tenths are singletons; the top ten hold roughly 0.53%. Concerning this clone itself: Antigen unknown.

The V and J ends lost 0 bases and 3 bases, in that order; junction bases with no gene match: 9. The CDR3 runs 18 residues. CDR1 is SGHTA, CDR2 FQGNSA, per germline. This receptor was obtained from an adult with an advanced solid tumor such as melanoma, head and neck, liver or kidney cancer. The chain joins TRBV7-2 to TRBJ2-7, with 12 bases lining up with TRBD2. The sample in question was CD4+ or CD8+ T cells sorted from blood, obtained in a trial of the OX40 agonist ivuxolimab. This CDR3 reads CASSLAVLAGGLDYEQYF. In DNA, the CDR3 is TGTGCCAGCAGCTTAGCGGTACTAGCGGGGGGACTAGACTACGAGCAGTACTTC.